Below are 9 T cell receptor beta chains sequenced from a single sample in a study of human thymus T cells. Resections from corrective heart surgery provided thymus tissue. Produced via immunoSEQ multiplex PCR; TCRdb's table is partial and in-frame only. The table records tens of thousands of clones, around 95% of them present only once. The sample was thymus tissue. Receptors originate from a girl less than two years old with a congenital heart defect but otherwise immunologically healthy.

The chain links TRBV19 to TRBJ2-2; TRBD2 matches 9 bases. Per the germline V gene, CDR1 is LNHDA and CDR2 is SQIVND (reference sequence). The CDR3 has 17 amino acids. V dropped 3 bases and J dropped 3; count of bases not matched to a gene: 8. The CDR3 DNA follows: TGTGCCAGTAGTATTTTAGCGGGAGTGGGGGACACCGGGGAGCTGTTTTTT. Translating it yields CASSILAGVGDTGELFF.

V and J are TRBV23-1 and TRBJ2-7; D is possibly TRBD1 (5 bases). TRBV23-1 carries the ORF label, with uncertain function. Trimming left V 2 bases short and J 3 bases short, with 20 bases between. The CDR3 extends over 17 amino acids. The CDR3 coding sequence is TGCGCCAGCAGTCAAACCCAGGGCCAGCTCTTTCACTACGAGCAGTACTTC. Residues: CASSQTQGQLFHYEQYF.

The CDR3 DNA follows: TGTGCCAGCAGCTTAGGGAGGAGTCGCTCCTACAATGAGCAGTTCTTC. Translating it yields CASSLGRSRSYNEQFF. The genes are TRBV7-2 and TRBJ2-1; TRBD2 might be the D (5 bases). Germline CDR1 and CDR2: SGHTA and FQGNSA. V lost 1 base, J lost 0 bases, and 10 bases lay in between. The length of the CDR3 is 16 residues. The full variable domain, with the rest looked up from reference TRBV7-2 and TRBJ2-1, is GAGVSQSPSNKVTEKGKDVELRCDPISGHTALYWYRQSLGQGLEFLIYFQGNSAPDKSGLPSDRFSAERTGGSVSTLTIQRTQQEDSAVYLCASSLGRSRSYNEQFFGPGTRLTVL.

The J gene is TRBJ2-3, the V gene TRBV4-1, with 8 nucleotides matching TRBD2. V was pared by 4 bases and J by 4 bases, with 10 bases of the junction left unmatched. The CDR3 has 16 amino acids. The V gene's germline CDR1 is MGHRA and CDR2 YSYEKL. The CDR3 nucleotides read TGCGCCAGCAGCCGAGAGCGGGAGAGAGGGGCAGATACGCAGTATTTT. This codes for CASSRERERGADTQYF.

The CDR3 sequence: CASRGFTYNEQFF. In DNA, the CDR3 is TGCGCCAGCAGGGGATTCACCTACAATGAGCAGTTCTTC. The V call is TRBV10-1, the J call TRBJ2-1; D remains unclear. The germline gives CDR1 WNHNN, CDR2 SYGVQD (reference sequence). Trimming took 6 bases from V and 2 from J, leaving 8 bases between them. The CDR3 length is 13 residues.

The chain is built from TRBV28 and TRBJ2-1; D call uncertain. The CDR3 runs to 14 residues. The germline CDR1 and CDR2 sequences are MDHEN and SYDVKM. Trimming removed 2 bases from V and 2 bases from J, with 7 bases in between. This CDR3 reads CASSLGGPYNEQFF. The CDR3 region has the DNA TGTGCCAGCAGTTTAGGCGGCCCCTACAATGAGCAGTTCTTC.

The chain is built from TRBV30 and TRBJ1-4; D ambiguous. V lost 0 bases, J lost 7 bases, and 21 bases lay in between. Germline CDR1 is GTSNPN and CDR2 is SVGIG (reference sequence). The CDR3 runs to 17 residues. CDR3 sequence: CAWSVLAGEKWGEKLFF. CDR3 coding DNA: TGTGCCTGGAGTGTACTGGCCGGGGAAAAGTGGGGTGAAAAACTGTTTTTT.

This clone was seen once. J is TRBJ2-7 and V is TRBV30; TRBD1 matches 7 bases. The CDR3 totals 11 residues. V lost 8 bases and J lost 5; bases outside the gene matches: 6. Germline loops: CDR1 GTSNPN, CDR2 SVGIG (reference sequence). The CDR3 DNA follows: TGTGCCGGATACAGGGGAAACGAGCAGTACTTC. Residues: CAGYRGNEQYF.

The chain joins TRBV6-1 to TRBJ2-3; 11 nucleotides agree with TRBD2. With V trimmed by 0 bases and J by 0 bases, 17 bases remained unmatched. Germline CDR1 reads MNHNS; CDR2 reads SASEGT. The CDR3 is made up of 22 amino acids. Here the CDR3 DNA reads TGTGCCAGCAGTGAAGCGCTTCGGGCTAGCGGGAGGACCAACTCGAGCACAGATACGCAGTATTTT. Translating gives CASSEALRASGRTNSSTDTQYF.